This entry lists 6 T cell receptor beta chains sequenced from one sample in a study of blood T cell repertoires in COVID-19. TCRdb's copy holds only in-frame clones and misses some; the assay was immunoSEQ multiplex PCR. The sample gives tens of thousands of clones, 80% to 90% of which show up once; almost 1.5% is in the top ten. Sample: peripheral blood. These receptors all stem from a woman aged 55-69 years with acute or convalescent COVID-19.

V gene TRBV7-3 combines with J gene TRBJ1-2; TRBD1 might be the D (5 bases). CDR1 is SGHTA and CDR2 is FQGTGA in the germline V gene. The CDR3 runs to 14 residues. V was trimmed by 2 bases and J by 6 bases, leaving 13 bases between them. DNA of the CDR3: TGTGCCAGCAGCTTAGCCGGGGGGGAGCATGGCTACACCTTC. As protein: CASSLAGGEHGYTF.

This clone came up a few times. This chain connects TRBV2 to TRBJ2-7; 7 bases line up with TRBD1. The CDR3 sequence is 14 residues long. The germline V gene encodes CDR1 SNHLY and CDR2 FYNNEI. The trim removed 8 bases at V and 4 bases at J, leaving 11 bases unmatched. The CDR3 region is CASENQLQGYEQYF. The DNA of the CDR3 is TGTGCCAGCGAGAACCAATTACAGGGGTACGAGCAGTACTTC.

This clone was detected a few times. This chain uses TRBV7-8 with TRBJ2-2; D remains ambiguous. Per germline, CDR1 SGHVS and CDR2 FQNEAQ. The CDR3 runs to 15 residues. Trimming pared 2 bases from V and 4 bases from J, leaving 11 bases between. CDR3 coding DNA: TGTGCCAGCAGCTTAAGTTTTCGCGGCACCGGGGAGCTGTTTTTT. This gives the protein CASSLSFRGTGELFF.

This chain connects TRBV9 to TRBJ2-1; D may be TRBD1 (6 bases). The CDR3 runs to 15 residues. Germline CDR1 and CDR2: SGDLS and YYNGEE. V was pared by 2 bases and J by 4 bases, with 13 bases between. CDR3: CASSVGDNQYNEQFF. In DNA, the CDR3 is TGTGCCAGCAGCGTTGGGGACAATCAATACAATGAGCAGTTCTTC.

The rearrangement links TRBV28 to TRBJ2-7, with TRBD1 matching over 9 bases. V trimming: 8 bases; J trimming: 2 bases; junction bases outside the gene matches: 10. Germline V lookup: CDR1 MDHEN, CDR2 SYDVKM. The CDR3 totals 15 residues. DNA for the CDR3: TGTGCCAGCGTTAAAGACAGGGGGTACACCTACGAGCAGTACTTC. The encoded protein is CASVKDRGYTYEQYF.

This chain joins TRBV4-2 and TRBJ2-7; TRBD2 agrees at 10 bases. V shed 4 bases, J shed 6 bases, and the junction held 15 bases outside the gene matches. There are 17 residues in the CDR3. Germline assignment: CDR1 LGHNA and CDR2 YNFKEQ. The CDR3 coding sequence is TGTGCCAGCAGCCCCCAGACCCCTAGCGGGAGTTTGATCGAGCAGTACTTC. Translating gives CASSPQTPSGSLIEQYF.